Shown below are 21 T cell receptor beta chains from a single sample sequenced in a study of low-dose radiotherapy and immunotherapy resistance in tumors. Gene-specific TRAV and TRBV primers were used for first-strand cDNA, covering alpha and beta chains. TCR amplification ran 20 PCR cycles using constant-region and V-primer adapter primers. TCRdb re-derived calls from the reads in MiXCR, one entry per CDR3 protein. The table shows 57,000 or so distinct CDR3 sequences, with about 23% occurring only once. Noted time point: before trial treatment. Sequenced material: PBMCs, taken before treatment. Every receptor here comes from a male donor with prostate cancer.

CDR3 residues: CSVDRGSRGGEQFF. Written as DNA, the CDR3 is TGCAGCGTTGATCGGGGTAGCAGGGGCGGTGAGCAGTTCTTC. The gene calls are TRBV29-1 and TRBJ2-1; weak D call: TRBD1 (6 bases). The germline V gene has CDR1 SQVTM and CDR2 ANQGSEA. The CDR3 has 14 residues. V lost 3 bases and J lost 9, with 18 bases in between.

V is TRBV12-3 or TRBV12-4 and J is TRBJ1-2; 12 bases are a match to TRBD1. The V and J ends lost 4 bases and 6 bases, in that order; junction bases with no gene match: 9. The CDR3 is made up of 16 amino acids. The CDR3 loop reads CASSSPGQGALDGYTF. CDR3 nucleotide sequence: TGTGCCAGCAGTTCACCGGGACAGGGGGCGTTGGATGGCTACACCTTC.

This clonotype was seen ten or more times. This chain connects TRBV29-1 to TRBJ2-1, with D uncertain. Per germline, CDR1 SQVTM and CDR2 ANQGSEA. Trimming removed 4 bases at V and 3 bases at J, with 13 bases between. The CDR3 consists of 14 residues. CDR3 residues: CSVVIRQFYNEQFF. CDR3 coding DNA: TGCAGCGTTGTAATCAGGCAGTTCTACAATGAGCAGTTCTTC.

This clonotype was detected many times. This rearrangement joins TRBV7-8 to TRBJ2-7; D is unclear. V lost 4 bases and J 2 bases, leaving 12 bases between the germline ends. This CDR3 has 14 residues. The germline CDR1 and CDR2 sequences are SGHVS and FQNEAQ. For the CDR3, the DNA is TGTGCCAGCAGCTCGGTCGCTCTTGCCTACGAGCAGTACTTC. Translating gives CASSSVALAYEQYF. The full variable domain, rest sourced from reference TRBV7-8 and TRBJ2-7, is GAGVSQSPRYKVAKRGQDVALRCDPISGHVSLFWYQQALGQGPEFLTYFQNEAQLDKSGLPSDRFFAERPEGSVSTLKIQRTQQEDSAVYLCASSSVALAYEQYFGPGTRLTVT.

The table lists this clonotype with many counts. The chain combines TRBV5-1 with TRBJ1-1; 7 bases line up with TRBD1. The CDR3 covers 15 residues. Germline V gene data show CDR1 as SGHRS and CDR2 as YFSETQ. With 4 bases clipped from V and 0 bases from J, the junction kept 6 bases outside the gene matches. The CDR3: CASSITGAVNTEAFF. In nucleotides, the CDR3 is TGCGCCAGCAGCATAACAGGGGCGGTGAACACTGAAGCTTTCTTT.

This clonotype was recorded many times. V and J are TRBV14 and TRBJ2-1, with no clear D. Germline V gene lookup returns CDR1 SGHDN and CDR2 FVKESK. V dropped 0 bases and J dropped 8 bases, with 5 bases sitting between them. The CDR3 sequence is 12 residues long. The CDR3 sequence: CASSQDTYEQFF. CDR3 in DNA: TGTGCCAGCAGCCAAGATACCTATGAGCAGTTCTTC.

The J gene is TRBJ2-5, the V gene TRBV27; no clear D. The CDR3 consists of 13 residues. V lost 5 bases and J lost 3, with 10 bases in between. From germline, CDR1 is MNHEY and CDR2 SMNVEV (reference sequence). For the CDR3, the DNA is TGTGCCAGCAGTCGGAAATCCGAAGAGACCCAGTACTTC. It specifies CASSRKSEETQYF.

At least ten counts were recorded for this clonotype. The chain is built from TRBV14 and TRBJ2-5; D gene ambiguous. Trimming removed 4 bases at V and 4 bases at J, with 13 bases between. Germline lookup yields CDR1 SGHDN and CDR2 FVKESK. The CDR3 is 14 amino acids. The CDR3 here is CASSRLGGPETQYF. For the CDR3, the DNA is TGTGCCAGCAGCCGGCTGGGTGGCCCAGAGACCCAGTACTTC.

This clonotype came up many times. V usage is TRBV27 and J usage is TRBJ1-6; TRBD1 agrees at 8 bases. The germline V gene has CDR1 MNHEY and CDR2 SMNVEV (reference sequence). Trimming cost V 6 bases and J 7 bases; bases outside gene matches: 2. CDR3 length: 13 residues. Here the CDR3 reads CASRPGGNSPLHF. CDR3 bases: TGTGCCAGCAGACCAGGGGGCAATTCACCCCTCCACTTT.

This clonotype was detected many times. The chain carries TRBV12-3 or TRBV12-4 and TRBJ2-5; D unresolved. Trimming took off 6 bases at V and 2 bases at J, with 7 bases between the two ends. CDR3 length equals 12 residues. The CDR3 loop is CASSLIQETQYF. Here the CDR3 DNA reads TGTGCCAGCAGCCTAATTCAAGAGACCCAGTACTTC.

This clonotype was counted at least ten times. This rearrangement joins TRBV20-1 to TRBJ2-1, with D unresolved. The CDR3 consists of 13 residues. Trimming left V 8 bases short and J 9 bases short, with 20 bases between. Per germline, CDR1 DFQATT and CDR2 SNEGSKA (reference sequence). The CDR3 region has the DNA TGCAGTCCACCCCTGGCCGCCGACACTGAGCAGTTCTTC. This codes for CSPPLAADTEQFF.

This clonotype was detected many times. The rearrangement uses TRBV15 and TRBJ2-5, with D perhaps being TRBD1 or TRBD2 (5 bases each). V lost 1 base and J 4 bases, leaving 10 bases between the germline ends. CDR1 and CDR2 (germline): LNHNV, YYDKDF (reference sequence). The CDR3 runs to 14 residues. The CDR3 DNA follows: TGTGCCACCAGCAGAGGAGGGGCTAGAGAGACCCAGTACTTC. It translates to CATSRGGARETQYF.

The chain links TRBV6-2 or TRBV6-3 to TRBJ2-5, with 8 bases aligning to TRBD2. V gave up 8 bases and J gave up 5 bases; unmatched junction bases: 22. In germline, CDR1 is MNHEY, CDR2 SVGEGT. The CDR3 extends over 18 amino acids. The DNA of the CDR3 is TGTGCCAGCTCCCGAGGGGGAAAAGGGGCCTCGGGGGGGGAGACCCAGTACTTC. Translated, it gives CASSRGGKGASGGETQYF.

This clonotype was detected a few times. The gene calls are TRBV5-5 and TRBJ2-1; D may be TRBD2 (6 bases). V gave up 3 bases and J gave up 4 bases, with 11 bases separating them. The germline V gene has CDR1 SGHKS and CDR2 YYEKEE (reference sequence). The CDR3 sequence is 14 residues long. CDR3 residues: CASSSTRGYNEQFF. CDR3 nucleotides: TGTGCCAGCAGCTCGACGCGGGGTTACAATGAGCAGTTCTTC.

At least ten counts were recorded for this clonotype. The rearrangement links TRBV2 to TRBJ2-7; 12 nucleotides agree with TRBD2. This CDR3 comprises 14 residues. The junction had 5 bases not matched to a gene; V was cut back by 8 bases and J by 3 bases. Germline V gene sequence: CDR1 SNHLY, CDR2 FYNNEI. The CDR3 nucleotides read TGTGCCAGCCAGCCGGGACTAGCGGGCTACGAGCAGTACTTC. Translation: CASQPGLAGYEQYF.

This clonotype was seen a handful of times. The chain joins TRBV7-9 to TRBJ1-4, with D unclear. Germline values: CDR1 SEHNR, CDR2 FQNEAQ (reference sequence). V lost 5 bases to trimming and J lost 7 bases, with 17 bases between them. The CDR3 extends over 15 amino acids. CDR3 in DNA: TGTGCCAGCAGCGCTTCAGGTGGACGCGGTGAAAAACTGTTTTTT. It encodes CASSASGGRGEKLFF.

The chain employs TRBV5-4 and TRBJ2-7; TRBD2 matches 7 bases. The CDR3 sequence is 16 residues long. The V gene end was trimmed by 1 base and the J gene end by 5 bases; junction bases not matched to a gene: 12. The V gene's germline CDR1 is SGHNT and CDR2 YYREEE (reference sequence). The CDR3 region has the DNA TGTGCCAGCAGCTTGCCCCGGGCTAGCGGTCTCAACGAGCAGTACTTC. Protein sequence: CASSLPRASGLNEQYF.

This clonotype was counted many times. V gene TRBV6-1 combines with J gene TRBJ1-1; maybe TRBD1 (5 bases). The CDR3 length is 14 residues. The germline V and J ends were trimmed by 6 bases and 5 bases, with 16 bases remaining between them. CDR1 is MNHNS, CDR2 SASEGT, per germline. CDR3 nucleotides: TGTGCCAGCAGGCCCGGGGGAGCAGGGACTGAAGCTTTCTTT. The encoded protein is CASRPGGAGTEAFF.

This clonotype was picked up many times. The gene calls are TRBV28 and TRBJ2-7; TRBD2 matches at 15 bases. The CDR3 runs 23 residues. CDR1 MDHEN and CDR2 SYDVKM come from the germline V gene. V lost 3 bases, J lost 0 bases, and 21 bases stayed unmatched. The CDR3 DNA reads as TGTGCCAGCAGTTTCCCCGGGGATGGGCTGGGACTAGCGGGAGGACCAAGCTCCTACGAGCAGTACTTC. It translates to CASSFPGDGLGLAGGPSSYEQYF.

The chain has TRBV9 and TRBJ2-2, with a possible D match to TRBD2 (5 bases). In germline, CDR1 is SGDLS, CDR2 YYNGEE. Trimming removed 2 bases at V and 6 bases at J, with 17 bases between. CDR3 length: 16 amino acids. CDR3 region: CASSVGIPRTAGELFF. The DNA for the CDR3 is TGTGCCAGCAGCGTCGGCATCCCTAGGACTGCCGGGGAGCTGTTTTTT.

This clonotype occurred many times. This sequence joins TRBV30 and TRBJ2-1; D perhaps matches TRBD2 (6 bases). The CDR3 sequence is 19 residues long. Deletions cut 0 bases from V and 0 bases from J, with 21 bases between. The germline CDR1 and CDR2 sequences are GTSNPN and SVGIG (reference sequence). As DNA, the CDR3 is TGTGCCTGGAGTGTACGTCTTCTACGGGGGAAAGACTCCTACAATGAGCAGTTCTTC. Protein sequence: CAWSVRLLRGKDSYNEQFF.